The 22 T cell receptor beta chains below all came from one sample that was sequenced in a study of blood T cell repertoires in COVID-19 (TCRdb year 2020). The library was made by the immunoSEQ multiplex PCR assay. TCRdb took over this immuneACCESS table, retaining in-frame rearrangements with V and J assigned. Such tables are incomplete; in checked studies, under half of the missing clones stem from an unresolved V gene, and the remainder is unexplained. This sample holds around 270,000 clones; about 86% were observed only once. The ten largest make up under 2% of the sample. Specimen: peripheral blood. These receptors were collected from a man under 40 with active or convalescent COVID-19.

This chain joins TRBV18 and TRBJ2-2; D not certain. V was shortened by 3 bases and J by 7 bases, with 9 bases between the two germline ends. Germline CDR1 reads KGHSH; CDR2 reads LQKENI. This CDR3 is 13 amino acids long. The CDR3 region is CASSPEKIGELFF. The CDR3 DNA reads TGTGCCAGCTCACCTGAGAAGATCGGGGAGCTGTTTTTT.

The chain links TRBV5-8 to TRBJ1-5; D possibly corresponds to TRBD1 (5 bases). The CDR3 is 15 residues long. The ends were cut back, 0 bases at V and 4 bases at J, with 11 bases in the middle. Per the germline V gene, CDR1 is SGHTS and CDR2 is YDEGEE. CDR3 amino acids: CASSLGDRTNQPQHF. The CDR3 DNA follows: TGTGCCAGCAGCTTGGGCGACAGAACTAATCAGCCCCAGCATTTT.

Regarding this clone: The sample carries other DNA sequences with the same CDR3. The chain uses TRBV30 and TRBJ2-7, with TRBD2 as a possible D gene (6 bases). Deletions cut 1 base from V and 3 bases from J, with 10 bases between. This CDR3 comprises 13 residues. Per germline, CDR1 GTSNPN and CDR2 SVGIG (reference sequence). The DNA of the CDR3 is TGTGCCTGGAGTGGCCAGGGAGGCTACGAGCAGTACTTC. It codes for CAWSGQGGYEQYF.

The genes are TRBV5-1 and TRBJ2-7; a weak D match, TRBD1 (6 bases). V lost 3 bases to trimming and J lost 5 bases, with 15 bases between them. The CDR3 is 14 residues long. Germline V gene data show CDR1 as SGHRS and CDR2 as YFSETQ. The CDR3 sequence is CASSSDSPGDEQYF. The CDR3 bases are TGCGCCAGCAGCTCGGACAGCCCTGGGGACGAGCAGTACTTC.

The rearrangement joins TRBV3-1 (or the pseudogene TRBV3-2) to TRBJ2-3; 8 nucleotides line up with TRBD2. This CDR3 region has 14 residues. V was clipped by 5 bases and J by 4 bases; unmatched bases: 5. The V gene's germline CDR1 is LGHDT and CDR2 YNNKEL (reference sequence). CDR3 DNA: TGTGCCAGCAGCACCGGGGGGGGGCCAGATACGCAGTATTTT. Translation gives CASSTGGGPDTQYF.

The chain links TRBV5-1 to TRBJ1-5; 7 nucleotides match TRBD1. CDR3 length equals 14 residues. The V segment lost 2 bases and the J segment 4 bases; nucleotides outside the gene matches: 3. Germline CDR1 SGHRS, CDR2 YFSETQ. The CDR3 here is CASSLTGVNQPQHF. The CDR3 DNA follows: TGCGCCAGCAGCTTAACAGGGGTAAATCAGCCCCAGCATTTT.

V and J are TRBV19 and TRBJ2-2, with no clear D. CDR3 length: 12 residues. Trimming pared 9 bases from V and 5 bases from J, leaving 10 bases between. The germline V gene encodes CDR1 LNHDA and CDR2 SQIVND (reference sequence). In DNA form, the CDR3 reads TGTGCCAGGCCACCAGGAACCGGGGAGCTGTTTTTT. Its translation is CARPPGTGELFF.

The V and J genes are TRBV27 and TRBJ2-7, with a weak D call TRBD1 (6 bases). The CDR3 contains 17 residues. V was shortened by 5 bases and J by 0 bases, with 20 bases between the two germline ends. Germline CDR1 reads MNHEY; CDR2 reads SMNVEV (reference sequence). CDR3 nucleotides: TGTGCCAGCAGTCCCGATCCCCCCGTGGGGGCCTCCTACGAGCAGTACTTC. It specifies CASSPDPPVGASYEQYF.

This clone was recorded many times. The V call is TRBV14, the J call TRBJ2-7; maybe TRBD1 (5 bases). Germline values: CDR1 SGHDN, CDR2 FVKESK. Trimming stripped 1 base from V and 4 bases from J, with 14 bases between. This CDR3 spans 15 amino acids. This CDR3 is CASSQGRARRYEQYF. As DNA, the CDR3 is TGTGCCAGCAGCCAAGGCAGGGCTAGACGGTACGAGCAGTACTTC.

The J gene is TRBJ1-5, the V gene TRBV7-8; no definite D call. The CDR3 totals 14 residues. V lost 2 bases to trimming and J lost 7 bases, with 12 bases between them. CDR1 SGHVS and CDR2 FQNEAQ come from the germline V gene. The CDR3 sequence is CASSLIWGEQPQHF. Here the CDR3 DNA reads TGTGCCAGCAGCTTAATCTGGGGAGAACAGCCCCAGCATTTT.

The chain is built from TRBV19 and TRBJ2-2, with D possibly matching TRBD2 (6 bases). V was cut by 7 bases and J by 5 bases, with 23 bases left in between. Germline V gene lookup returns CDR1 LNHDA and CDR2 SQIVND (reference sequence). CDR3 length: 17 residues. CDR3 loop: CASNPSRLGVGTGELFF. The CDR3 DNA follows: TGTGCCAGTAACCCGTCCCGACTAGGCGTTGGAACCGGGGAGCTGTTTTTT.

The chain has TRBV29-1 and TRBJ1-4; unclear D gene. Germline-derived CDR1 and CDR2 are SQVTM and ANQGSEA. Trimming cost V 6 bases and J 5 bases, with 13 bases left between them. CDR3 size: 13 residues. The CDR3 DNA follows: TGCAGCGTCGTTGAGGGCTTAAATGAAAAACTGTTTTTT. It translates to CSVVEGLNEKLFF.

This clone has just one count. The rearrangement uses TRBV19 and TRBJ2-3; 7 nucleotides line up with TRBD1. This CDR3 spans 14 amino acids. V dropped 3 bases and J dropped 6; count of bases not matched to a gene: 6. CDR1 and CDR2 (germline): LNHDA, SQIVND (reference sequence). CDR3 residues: CASSIRDSPDTQYF. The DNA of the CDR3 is TGTGCCAGTAGTATCCGGGACAGTCCCGATACGCAGTATTTT.

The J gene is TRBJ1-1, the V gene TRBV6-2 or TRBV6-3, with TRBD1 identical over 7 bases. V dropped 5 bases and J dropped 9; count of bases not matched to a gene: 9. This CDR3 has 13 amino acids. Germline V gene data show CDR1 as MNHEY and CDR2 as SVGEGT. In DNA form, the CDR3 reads TGTGCCAGCAGTAATGAACAGGGGTCCCAAGCTTTCTTT. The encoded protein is CASSNEQGSQAFF.

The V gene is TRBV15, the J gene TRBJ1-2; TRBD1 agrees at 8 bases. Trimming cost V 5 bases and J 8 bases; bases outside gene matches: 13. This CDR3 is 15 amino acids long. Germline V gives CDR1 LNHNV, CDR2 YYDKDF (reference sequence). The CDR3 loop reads CATSEAWDRKYGYTF. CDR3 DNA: TGTGCCACCAGCGAAGCCTGGGACAGGAAATACGGCTACACCTTC.

CDR3 sequence reads: CASSPKFLTGTFGQPQHF. DNA for the CDR3: TGTGCCAGCAGTCCCAAGTTCTTGACCGGGACTTTCGGCCAGCCCCAGCATTTT. The V call is TRBV27, the J call TRBJ1-5, with D perhaps TRBD1 (5 bases). Trimming cost V 5 bases and J 7 bases, with 27 bases left between them. CDR3 length equals 18 residues. Germline V lookup: CDR1 MNHEY, CDR2 SMNVEV (reference sequence).

CDR3 protein: CAIAPGEDEQFF. CDR3 bases: TGTGCCATCGCCCCAGGGGAAGATGAGCAGTTCTTC. V gene TRBV10-3 combines with J gene TRBJ2-1, with a weak D call TRBD1 (6 bases). Germline assignment: CDR1 ENHRY and CDR2 SYGVKD. Trimming took off 8 bases at V and 8 bases at J, with 13 bases between the two ends. The CDR3 runs 12 residues.

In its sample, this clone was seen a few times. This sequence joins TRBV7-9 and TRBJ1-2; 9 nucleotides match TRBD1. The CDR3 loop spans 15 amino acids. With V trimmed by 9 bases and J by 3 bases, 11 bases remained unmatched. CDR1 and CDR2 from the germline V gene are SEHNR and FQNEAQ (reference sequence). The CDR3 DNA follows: TGTGCCAGTTCTTACACAGGGGGCGTGGACTATGGCTACACCTTC. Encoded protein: CASSYTGGVDYGYTF.

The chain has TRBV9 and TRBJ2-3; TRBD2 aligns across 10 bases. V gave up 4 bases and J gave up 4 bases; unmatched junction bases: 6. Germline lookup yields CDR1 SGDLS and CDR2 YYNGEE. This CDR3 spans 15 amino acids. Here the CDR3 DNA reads TGTGCCAGCAGCCCTAGCGGGGGTAGTGCAGATACGCAGTATTTT. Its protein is CASSPSGGSADTQYF.

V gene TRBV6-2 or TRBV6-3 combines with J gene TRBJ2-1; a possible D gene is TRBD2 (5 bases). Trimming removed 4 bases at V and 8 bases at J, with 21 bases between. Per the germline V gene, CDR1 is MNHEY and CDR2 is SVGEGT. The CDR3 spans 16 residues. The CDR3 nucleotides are TGTGCCAGCAGTTTAACTTTGTCCGGGGAAGTCTATGAGCAGTTCTTC. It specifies CASSLTLSGEVYEQFF.

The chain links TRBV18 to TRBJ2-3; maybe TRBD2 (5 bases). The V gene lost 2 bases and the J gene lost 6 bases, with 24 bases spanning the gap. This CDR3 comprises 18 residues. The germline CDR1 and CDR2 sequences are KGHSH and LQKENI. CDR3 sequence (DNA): TGTGCCAGCTCACCATTCAGCGGTGATGAACCAGAGCCGGATACGCAGTATTTT. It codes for CASSPFSGDEPEPDTQYF.

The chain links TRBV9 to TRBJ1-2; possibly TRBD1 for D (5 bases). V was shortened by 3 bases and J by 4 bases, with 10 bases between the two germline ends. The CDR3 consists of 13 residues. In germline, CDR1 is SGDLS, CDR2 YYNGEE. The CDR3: CASSAGHGYGYTF. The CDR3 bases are TGTGCCAGCAGCGCTGGACATGGCTATGGCTACACCTTC.